Listed below are T cell receptor beta chains from one sample, sequenced in a study of T cell responses to AZD1222 COVID-19 vaccine. The data were produced by immunoSEQ multiplex PCR, yet TCRdb's version contains in-frame clones alone and is incomplete. The sample lists roughly 200,000 clones, roughly 92% seen once, with around 3% in the top ten. Sample: peripheral blood, taken 28 days after the second AZD1222 dose. The origin of the receptors is an adult who received the AZD1222 COVID-19 vaccine. CDR3s include the opening cysteine and the closing phenylalanine or tryptophan. The order of the fields is J gene, V gene, D gene, CDR3 protein. A D gene is named only where the DNA matches it firmly.

TRBJ2-7,TRBV6-1,NA,CASSVHLYWGSSYEQYF
TRBJ2-5,TRBV15,NA,CATSGRRGLGETQYF
TRBJ2-2,TRBV7-3,TRBD2,CASSLWRASGSGGNTGELFF
TRBJ1-5,TRBV19,NA,CASSISNDLRQPQHF
TRBJ2-5,TRBV29-1,NA,CSVAPGETQYF
TRBJ1-5,TRBV7-2,TRBD1,CASSLSVGGAGQPQHF
TRBJ2-7,TRBV5-4,TRBD2,CASSFGTSGGSYEQYF
TRBJ2-1,TRBV3-1/TRBV3-2,NA,CASRGQDLSNEQFF
TRBJ2-3,TRBV5-6,TRBD2,CASSPLTSGRGEDTQYF
TRBJ2-7,TRBV27,NA,CASSRGYEQYF
TRBJ1-6,TRBV7-8,NA,CASSLFVNSPLHF
TRBJ2-1,TRBV3-1/TRBV3-2,TRBD2,CASSQAGLAGNNEQFF
TRBJ2-7,TRBV6-5,TRBD1,CASSLGQGASYEQYF
TRBJ2-3,TRBV11-2,NA,CASRRPGTHSLTQYF
TRBJ2-2,TRBV19,NA,CASSMKSTGELFF
TRBJ1-2,TRBV28,TRBD1,CASRQGKTNYGYTF
TRBJ1-5,TRBV28,NA,CASSEGGANQPQHF
TRBJ1-2,TRBV15,NA,CATSRDLSNYGYTF
TRBJ2-5,TRBV27,TRBD2,CASPSPGTSGRNQETQYF
TRBJ1-3,TRBV11-2,TRBD1,CASSLARGPPLYF
TRBJ2-2,TRBV12-3/TRBV12-4,NA,CASSSHTGELFF
TRBJ1-1,TRBV5-8,NA,CASSLGETWRGAFF
TRBJ2-7,TRBV21-1,NA,CASSTGTYEQYF
TRBJ2-7,TRBV7-9,TRBD2,CASSPPTLSGSPYEQYF
TRBJ2-7,TRBV11-3,NA,CASSLGNGFSYEQYF
TRBJ1-6,TRBV6-5,TRBD1,CASRLGQGNSPLHF
TRBJ1-5,TRBV15,NA,CATSREPGPGGSGNQPQHF
TRBJ1-2,TRBV28,NA,CASSLLPDYYGYTF
TRBJ2-7,TRBV11-2,NA,CASSSSLSSREQYF
TRBJ2-3,TRBV25-1,TRBD2,CASSEFGGRGRDTQYF
TRBJ1-1,TRBV28,NA,CASTSTGMNTEAFF
TRBJ1-1,TRBV19,NA,CASSKEPGRPGTEAFF
TRBJ1-6,TRBV2,NA,CASNNRDGDSPLHF